The 14 T cell receptor beta chains below were found in one sample sequenced in a study of blood T cells in healthy people across ages. Alongside a J-beta primer mix, a sample-barcoded 5' primer served in a second PCR lasting about 7 to 11 cycles. A single record per CDR3 protein comes from TCRdb applying MiXCR to the 5' RACE reads. The sample carries around 2 million distinct CDR3 sequences, about 39% recorded once. The sequenced sample was blood. Receptors were obtained from a human donor in good health.

This clonotype has a single count. V and J are TRBV7-9 and TRBJ2-2; D is perhaps TRBD1 or TRBD2 (5 bases each). This CDR3 contains 17 residues. V lost 5 bases and J lost 7, with 23 bases in between. CDR1 and CDR2 (germline): SEHNR, FQNEAQ (reference sequence). CDR3 sequence (DNA): TGTGCCAGCAGCAGACAACAGGAGGCGAGATCGTTCGGGGAGCTGTTTTTT. Translating it yields CASSRQQEARSFGELFF.

V usage is TRBV10-3 and J usage is TRBJ1-5; D unresolved. Trimming left V 10 bases short and J 0 bases short, with 19 bases between. Germline loops: CDR1 ENHRY, CDR2 SYGVKD. The CDR3 loop spans 16 amino acids. The CDR3 region is CATAGRGQNSNQPQHF. The CDR3, as DNA: TGTGCCACTGCGGGTAGAGGGCAAAATAGCAATCAGCCCCAGCATTTT.

The gene calls are TRBV19 and TRBJ2-4, with D unresolved. The V gene lost 7 bases and the J gene lost 2 bases, with 15 bases spanning the gap. The CDR3 sequence is 15 residues long. CDR1 is LNHDA, CDR2 SQIVND, per germline (reference sequence). The chain's CDR3 is CASTPIGMTKNIQYF. The DNA of the CDR3 is TGTGCCAGTACCCCAATAGGGATGACCAAAAACATTCAGTACTTC.

This clonotype was counted between two and nine times. V usage is TRBV5-5 and J usage is TRBJ1-2; 7 nucleotides align to TRBD1. This CDR3 has 15 amino acids. V gave up 3 bases and J gave up 8 bases; unmatched junction bases: 13. CDR1 SGHKS and CDR2 YYEKEE come from the germline V gene (reference sequence). The CDR3: CASSSPGQPIEGYTF. As DNA, the CDR3 is TGTGCCAGCAGCTCCCCGGGACAGCCGATCGAGGGCTACACCTTC.

This rearrangement joins TRBV5-1 to TRBJ2-5; 7 bases are shared with TRBD2. The CDR3 extends over 13 amino acids. V lost 5 bases to trimming and J lost 5 bases; unmatched junction nucleotides: 6. Germline loops: CDR1 SGHRS, CDR2 YFSETQ. CDR3 residues: CASSGGVAETQYF. CDR3 in DNA: TGCGCCAGCAGTGGGGGGGTAGCGGAGACCCAGTACTTC.

There are a few counts of this clonotype. The rearrangement joins TRBV9 to TRBJ2-1; D remains ambiguous. CDR3 length equals 14 residues. V lost 0 bases and J lost 3, with 7 bases in between. The germline V gene encodes CDR1 SGDLS and CDR2 YYNGEE. CDR3 nucleotide sequence: TGTGCCAGCAGCGTAGACTCAGTCTACAATGAGCAGTTCTTC. It is translated as CASSVDSVYNEQFF.

This clonotype was counted a few times. The chain uses TRBV20-1 and TRBJ2-7; D unclear. Germline V gives CDR1 DFQATT, CDR2 SNEGSKA (reference sequence). V was trimmed by 6 bases and J by 6 bases, leaving 9 bases between them. The CDR3 extends over 10 amino acids. CDR3 nucleotide sequence: TGCAGTGCCCGAGTGGGCGAGCAGTACTTC. It yields the protein CSARVGEQYF.

The V and J genes are TRBV6-2 or TRBV6-3 and TRBJ2-4; D call uncertain. Per the germline V gene, CDR1 is MNHEY and CDR2 is SVGEGT. V was cut by 6 bases and J by 2 bases, with 11 bases left in between. The CDR3 length is 14 residues. CDR3 loop: CASRPDIPKNIQYF. The CDR3 DNA sequence: TGTGCCAGCAGACCAGACATACCCAAAAACATTCAGTACTTC.

The chain has TRBV3-1 and TRBJ2-1; 16 bases are a match to TRBD2. The CDR3 is made up of 18 amino acids. Germline values: CDR1 LGHDT, CDR2 YNNKEL (reference sequence). Losses at the gene ends were 4 bases for V and 9 bases for J; bases not matched to a gene: 12. Here the CDR3 DNA reads TGTGCCAGCAGCCCGTGGGGACTAGCGGGGGGGCCTGTCAGTGAGCAGTTCTTC. It is translated as CASSPWGLAGGPVSEQFF.

The chain has TRBV7-3 and TRBJ1-2, with 8 positions matching TRBD1. CDR3 length: 15 amino acids. Trimming took 1 base from V and 4 from J; bases not matched to a gene: 5. The germline CDR1 and CDR2 sequences are SGHTA and FQGTGA. The CDR3 sequence: CASSLMGTGPYGYTF. CDR3 DNA sequence: TGTGCCAGCAGCTTAATGGGGACAGGCCCCTATGGCTACACCTTC.

This clonotype has a count of ten or more. The chain uses TRBV7-2 and TRBJ1-2; D unresolved. The CDR3 runs 16 residues. From germline, CDR1 is SGHTA and CDR2 FQGNSA. V shed 1 base and J shed 1 base, with 13 bases lying between them. CDR3 nucleotides: TGTGCCAGCAGCTTAGTAACCGTGGGTCATAACTATGGCTACACCTTC. Amino acid sequence: CASSLVTVGHNYGYTF.

The CDR3 loop reads CASSPSMDADTQYF. In nucleotides, the CDR3 is TGTGCCAGCAGTCCCTCTATGGACGCAGATACGCAGTATTTT. V is TRBV4-2 and J is TRBJ2-3; D unclear. Trimming pared 6 bases from V and 4 bases from J, leaving 14 bases between. CDR1 is LGHNA, CDR2 YNFKEQ, per germline. The CDR3 spans 14 residues.

The genes are TRBV29-1 and TRBJ2-5; 7 positions agree with TRBD1. This CDR3 has 12 residues. Unmatched junction bases numbered 5, after V lost 7 bases and J lost 3 bases. Per germline, CDR1 SQVTM and CDR2 ANQGSEA. The chain's CDR3 is CSAGQVEETQYF. The CDR3 DNA sequence: TGCAGCGCCGGACAGGTCGAAGAGACCCAGTACTTC.

This chain uses TRBV3-1 with TRBJ2-5; TRBD2 is a possible D gene (5 bases). Trimming cost V 3 bases and J 7 bases, with 15 bases left between them. Germline loops: CDR1 LGHDT, CDR2 YNNKEL (reference sequence). The CDR3 is made up of 14 amino acids. This CDR3 reads CASSQGRGSGTQYF. Written as DNA, the CDR3 is TGTGCCAGCAGCCAGGGCCGGGGTTCTGGGACCCAGTACTTC.